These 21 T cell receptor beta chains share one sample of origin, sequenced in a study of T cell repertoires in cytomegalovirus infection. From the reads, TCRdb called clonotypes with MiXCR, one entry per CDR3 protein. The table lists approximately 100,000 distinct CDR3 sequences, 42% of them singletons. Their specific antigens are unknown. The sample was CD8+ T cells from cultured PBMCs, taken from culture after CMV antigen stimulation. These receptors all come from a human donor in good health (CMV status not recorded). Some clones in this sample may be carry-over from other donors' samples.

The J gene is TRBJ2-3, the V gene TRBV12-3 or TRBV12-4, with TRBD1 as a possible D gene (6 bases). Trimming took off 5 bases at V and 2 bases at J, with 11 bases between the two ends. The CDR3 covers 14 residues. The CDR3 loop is CASSQRDTTDTQYF. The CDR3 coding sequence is TGTGCCAGCAGTCAAAGGGACACCACAGATACGCAGTATTTT.

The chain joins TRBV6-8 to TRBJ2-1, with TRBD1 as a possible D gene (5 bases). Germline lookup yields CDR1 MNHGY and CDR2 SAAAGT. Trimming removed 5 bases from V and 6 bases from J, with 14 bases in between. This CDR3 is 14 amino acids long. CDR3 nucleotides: TGTGCCAGCAGTACCTCTAGGGGCTCCAATGAGCAGTTCTTC. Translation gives CASSTSRGSNEQFF.

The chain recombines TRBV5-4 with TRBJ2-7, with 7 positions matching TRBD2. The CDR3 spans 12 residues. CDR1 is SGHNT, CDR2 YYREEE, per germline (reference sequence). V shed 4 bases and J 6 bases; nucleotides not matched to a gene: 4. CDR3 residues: CASSPAGSEQYF. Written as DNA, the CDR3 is TGTGCCAGCAGCCCAGCGGGGTCCGAGCAGTACTTC.

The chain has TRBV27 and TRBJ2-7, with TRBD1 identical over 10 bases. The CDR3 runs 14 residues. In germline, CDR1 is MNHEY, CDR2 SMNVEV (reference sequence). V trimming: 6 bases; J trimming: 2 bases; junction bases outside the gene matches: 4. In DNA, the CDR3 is TGTGCCAGCAGACCCGGGACAGGGGCCTACGAGCAGTACTTC. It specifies CASRPGTGAYEQYF.

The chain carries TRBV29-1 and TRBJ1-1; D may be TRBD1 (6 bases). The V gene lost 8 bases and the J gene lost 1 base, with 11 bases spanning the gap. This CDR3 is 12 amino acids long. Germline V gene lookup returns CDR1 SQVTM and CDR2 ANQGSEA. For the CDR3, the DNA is TGCAGCTTCAGGACAGCGAACACTGAAGCTTTCTTT. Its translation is CSFRTANTEAFF.

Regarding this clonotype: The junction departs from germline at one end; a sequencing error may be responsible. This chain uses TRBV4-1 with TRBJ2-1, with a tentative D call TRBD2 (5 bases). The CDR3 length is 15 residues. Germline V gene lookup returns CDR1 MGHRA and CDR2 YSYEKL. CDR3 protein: CASRQEPSYHNEQFF. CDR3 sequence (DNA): TGCGCCAGCAGGCAAGAACCTAGCTACCACAATGAGCAGTTCTTC.

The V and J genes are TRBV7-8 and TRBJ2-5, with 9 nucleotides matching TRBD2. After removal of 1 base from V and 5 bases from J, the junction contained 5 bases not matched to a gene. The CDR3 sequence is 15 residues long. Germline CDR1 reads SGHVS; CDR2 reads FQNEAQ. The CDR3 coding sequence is TGTGCCAGCAGCTTAGTAGCGGGGGAGGCGGAGACCCAGTACTTC. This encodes CASSLVAGEAETQYF.

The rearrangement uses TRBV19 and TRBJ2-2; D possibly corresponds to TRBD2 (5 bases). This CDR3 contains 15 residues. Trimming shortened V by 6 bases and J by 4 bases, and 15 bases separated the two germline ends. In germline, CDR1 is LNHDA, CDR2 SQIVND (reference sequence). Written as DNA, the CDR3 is TGTGCCAGTAGGGTGGCCGGAGGTCCCACCGGGGAGCTGTTTTTT. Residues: CASRVAGGPTGELFF. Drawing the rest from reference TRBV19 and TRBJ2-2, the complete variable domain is DGGITQSPKYLFRKEGQNVTLSCEQNLNHDAMYWYRQDPGQGLRLIYYSQIVNDFQKGDIAEGYSVSREKKESFPLTVTSAQKNPTAFYLCASRVAGGPTGELFFGEGSRLTVL.

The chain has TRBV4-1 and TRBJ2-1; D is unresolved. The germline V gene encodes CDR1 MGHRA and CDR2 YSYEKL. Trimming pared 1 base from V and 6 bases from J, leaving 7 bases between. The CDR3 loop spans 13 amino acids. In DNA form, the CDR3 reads TGCGCCAGCAGCCAAGGTCCCGGCAATGAGCAGTTCTTC. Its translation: CASSQGPGNEQFF.

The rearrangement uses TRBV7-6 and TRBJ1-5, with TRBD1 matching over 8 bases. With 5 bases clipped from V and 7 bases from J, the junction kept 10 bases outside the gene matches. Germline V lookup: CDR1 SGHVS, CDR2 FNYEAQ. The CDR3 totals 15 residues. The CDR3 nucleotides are TGTGCCAGCAGCGTGGACAGGGACGTTGGGCAGCCCCAGCATTTT. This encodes CASSVDRDVGQPQHF.

DNA of the CDR3: TGTGCCAGCTCACCACGCGGACCGTCCTCTAATGGCTACACCTTC. Its protein is CASSPRGPSSNGYTF. The V and J genes are TRBV18 and TRBJ1-2; D remains ambiguous. The V gene's germline CDR1 is KGHSH and CDR2 LQKENI. V gave up 1 base and J gave up 6 bases, with 15 bases separating them. The CDR3 totals 15 residues.

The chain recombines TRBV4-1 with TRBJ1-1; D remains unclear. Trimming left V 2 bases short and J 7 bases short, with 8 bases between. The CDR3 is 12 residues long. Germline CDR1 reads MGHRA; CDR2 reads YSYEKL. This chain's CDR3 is CASSQSPGEAFF. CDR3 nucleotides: TGCGCCAGCAGCCAATCGCCGGGTGAAGCTTTCTTT.

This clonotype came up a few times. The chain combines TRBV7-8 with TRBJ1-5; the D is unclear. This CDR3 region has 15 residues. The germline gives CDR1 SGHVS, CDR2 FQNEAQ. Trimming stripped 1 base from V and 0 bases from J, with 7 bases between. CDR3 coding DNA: TGTGCCAGCAGCTTAGTACCAAATAGCAATCAGCCCCAGCATTTT. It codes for CASSLVPNSNQPQHF.

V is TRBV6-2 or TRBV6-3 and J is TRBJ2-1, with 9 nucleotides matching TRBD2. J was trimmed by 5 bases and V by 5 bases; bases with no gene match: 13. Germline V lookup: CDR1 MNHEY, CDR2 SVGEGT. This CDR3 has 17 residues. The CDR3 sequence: CASSRLNRLADNNEQFF. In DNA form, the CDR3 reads TGTGCCAGCAGTCGCCTAAACCGACTAGCGGACAACAATGAGCAGTTCTTC.

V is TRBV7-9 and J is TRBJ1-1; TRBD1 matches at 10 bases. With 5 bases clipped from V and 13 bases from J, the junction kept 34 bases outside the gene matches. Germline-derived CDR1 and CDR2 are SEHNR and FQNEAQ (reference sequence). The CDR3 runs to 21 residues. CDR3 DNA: TGTGCCAGCAGCGTCCATGACAGGGGGCTGGGCACTGAAGCTTTTTTTTTTATCCTTTTCTTT. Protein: CASSVHDRGLGTEAFFFILFF.

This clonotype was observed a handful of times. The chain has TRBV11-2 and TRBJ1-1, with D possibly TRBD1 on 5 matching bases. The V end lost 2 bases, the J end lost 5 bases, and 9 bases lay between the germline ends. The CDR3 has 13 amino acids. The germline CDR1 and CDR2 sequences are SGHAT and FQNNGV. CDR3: CASSLPDRTEAFF. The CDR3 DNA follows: TGTGCCAGCAGCTTACCCGACAGAACTGAAGCTTTCTTT.

The CDR3 here is CAISESGTNEQFF. The CDR3 bases are TGTGCCATCAGTGAGTCGGGGACCAATGAGCAGTTCTTC. The chain joins TRBV10-3 to TRBJ2-1; possibly TRBD1 or TRBD2 for D (5 bases each). Germline CDR1 is ENHRY and CDR2 is SYGVKD. The CDR3 spans 13 residues. The V gene lost 0 bases and the J gene lost 6 bases, with 6 bases spanning the gap.

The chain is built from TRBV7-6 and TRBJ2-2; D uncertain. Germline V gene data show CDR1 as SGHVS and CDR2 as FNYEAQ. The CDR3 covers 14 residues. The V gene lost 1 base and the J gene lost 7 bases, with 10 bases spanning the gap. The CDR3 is CASSLDPESGELFF. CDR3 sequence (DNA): TGTGCCAGCAGCTTAGACCCGGAGAGCGGGGAGCTGTTTTTT.

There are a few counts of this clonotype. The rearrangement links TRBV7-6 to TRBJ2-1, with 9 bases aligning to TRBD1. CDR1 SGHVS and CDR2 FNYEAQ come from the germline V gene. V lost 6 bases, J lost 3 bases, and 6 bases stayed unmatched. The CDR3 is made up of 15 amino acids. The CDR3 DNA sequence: TGTGCCAGCAGGTACCCGGGACAGGGCTACAATGAGCAGTTCTTC. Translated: CASRYPGQGYNEQFF.

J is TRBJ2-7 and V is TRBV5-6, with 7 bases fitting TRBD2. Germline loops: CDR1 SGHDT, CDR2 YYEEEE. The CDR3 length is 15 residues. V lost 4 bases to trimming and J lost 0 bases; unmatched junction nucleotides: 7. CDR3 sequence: CASSPGRGYSYEQYF. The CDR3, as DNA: TGTGCCAGCAGCCCCGGGCGGGGGTACTCCTACGAGCAGTACTTC.

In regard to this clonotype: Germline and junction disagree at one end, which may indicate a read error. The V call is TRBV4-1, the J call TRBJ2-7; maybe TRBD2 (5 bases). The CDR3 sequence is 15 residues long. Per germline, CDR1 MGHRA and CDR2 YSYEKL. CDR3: CASSQTGSSSYEQHF. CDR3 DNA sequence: TGCGCCAGCAGCCAAACCGGATCTAGCTCCTACGAGCAGCACTTC.